This T cell receptor (beta chain) originates from a study of OX40 agonist ivuxolimab in advanced cancers. Study-level information: The study gave patients intravenous ivuxolimab at 0.01 to 10 mg/kg every 2 weeks.

This CDR3 is built from 13 residues. Germline values: CDR1 MGHDK, CDR2 SYGVNS. The V and J ends lost 10 bases and 0 bases respectively, with 12 bases between them. TCRdb keeps only in-frame clones here, not all; method: immunoSEQ multiplex PCR. The top ten hold 0.7% to 0.95% of the sample, which has 50,000 to 75,000 clones, roughly nine tenths seen once. This chain uses TRBV25-1 with TRBJ1-2, with a possible D match to TRBD1 (5 bases). This receptor was identified in an adult with an advanced solid tumor such as melanoma, head and neck, liver or kidney cancer. Here the sequenced sample was CD4+ or CD8+ T cells sorted from blood, taken in a trial of the OX40 agonist ivuxolimab. CDR3 nucleotides: TGTGCCACCCAGGGCCCAGCTAACTATGGCTACACCTTC. It is translated as CATQGPANYGYTF.